The 29 T cell receptor beta chains below come from one sample, sequenced in a study of spatial heterogeneity in lung cancer. Noted time point: sample taken at primary tumor resection. TCRdb re-called the 5' RACE reads with MiXCR, one entry per CDR3 protein. The sample shows several thousand distinct CDR3 sequences, roughly 8% of them seen only once. Their target antigens are unknown. Study observations and caveats: Tumoral mutation counts were tracked by counts of expanded intratumoral alpha and beta TCRs.

Sequencing was performed on lung tumor tissue, taken at surgery. Receptor source: a female donor with early-stage non-small cell lung cancer.

This clonotype showed up many times. The V gene is TRBV12-5, the J gene TRBJ2-7; D gene unclear. This CDR3 contains 14 residues. CDR1 and CDR2 (germline): LGHNT, FRNRAP. Trimming removed 1 base at V and 2 bases at J, with 9 bases between. DNA for the CDR3: TGTGCTAGTGGTTTGGGGCCAGGAACCTACGAGCAGTACTTC. It codes for CASGLGPGTYEQYF.

There are many counts of this clonotype. The V call is TRBV11-3, the J call TRBJ2-3; D not certain. The ends were cut back, 0 bases at V and 1 base at J, with 11 bases in the middle. CDR1 is SGHNT and CDR2 is YENEEA in the germline V gene. CDR3 length: 16 amino acids. Here the CDR3 reads CASSLDATYGTDTQYF. DNA for the CDR3: TGTGCCAGCAGCTTAGATGCTACCTACGGCACAGATACGCAGTATTTT. Using reference TRBV11-3 and TRBJ2-3 for the parts outside the CDR3, the full variable domain is EAGVVQSPRYKIIEKKQPVAFWCNPISGHNTLYWYLQNLGQGPELLIRYENEEAVDDSQLPKDRFSAERLKGVDSTLKIQPAELGDSAVYLCASSLDATYGTDTQYFGPGTRLTVL.

This clonotype appeared many times. The chain carries TRBV7-6 and TRBJ2-2, with TRBD2 identical over 8 bases. CDR1 is SGHVS and CDR2 is FNYEAQ in the germline V gene. The ends lost 3 bases at V and 2 bases at J; junction bases unmatched: 2. There are 15 residues in the CDR3. The CDR3 protein is CASSFSGENTGELFF. The CDR3 nucleotides are TGTGCCAGCAGCTTTAGCGGGGAAAACACCGGGGAGCTGTTTTTT. The full variable domain, its missing parts supplied by reference TRBV7-6 and TRBJ2-2, is GAGVSQSPRYKVTKRGQDVALRCDPISGHVSLYWYRQALGQGPEFLTYFNYEAQQDKSGLPNDRFSAERPEGSISTLTIQRTEQRDSAMYRCASSFSGENTGELFFGEGSRLTVL.

This clonotype was picked up many times. The chain is built from TRBV7-9 and TRBJ1-1, with a weak D call TRBD1 (5 bases). Germline loops: CDR1 SEHNR, CDR2 FQNEAQ (reference sequence). The CDR3 contains 18 residues. The V and J ends lost 3 bases and 0 bases respectively, with 20 bases between them. The CDR3 reads CASSFYIGGLTLNTEAFF. The CDR3 nucleotides read TGTGCCAGCAGCTTCTACATCGGGGGACTGACTCTGAACACTGAAGCTTTCTTT.

The V and J genes are TRBV2 and TRBJ2-1, with D unclear. Germline CDR1 and CDR2: SNHLY and FYNNEI. Trimming shortened V by 2 bases and J by 3 bases, and 14 bases separated the two germline ends. The length of the CDR3 is 16 residues. The CDR3 reads CASSELASIVYNEQFF. CDR3 sequence (DNA): TGTGCCAGCAGTGAATTAGCTAGTATTGTCTACAATGAGCAGTTCTTC. Full variable domain (remainder filled in from reference TRBV2 and TRBJ2-1): EPEVTQTPSHQVTQMGQEVILRCVPISNHLYFYWYRQILGQKVEFLVSFYNNEISEKSEIFDDQFSVERPDGSNFTLKIRSTKLEDSAMYFCASSELASIVYNEQFFGPGTRLTVL.

This clonotype was counted ten times or more. The rearrangement joins TRBV4-2 to TRBJ2-2; D is unresolved. CDR1 and CDR2 from the germline V gene are LGHNA and YNFKEQ. The CDR3 is 13 amino acids. The V gene lost 3 bases and the J gene lost 7 bases, with 9 bases spanning the gap. In DNA, the CDR3 is TGTGCCAGCAGCCAGCTCGCGGACGGGGAGCTGTTTTTT. Amino acid sequence: CASSQLADGELFF.

By frequency in the sample, this clonotype is medium-sized. The chain carries TRBV3-1 and TRBJ2-3; TRBD2 matches 7 bases. V gave up 1 base and J gave up 1 base; unmatched junction bases: 2. The CDR3 has 15 residues. In germline, CDR1 is LGHDT, CDR2 YNNKEL (reference sequence). The CDR3, as DNA: TGTGCCAGCAGCCAAGGGAGCGGGGGCACAGATACGCAGTATTTT. It is translated as CASSQGSGGTDTQYF.

This clonotype qualifies as medium-sized. This chain links TRBV12-3 or TRBV12-4 with TRBJ1-4, with D uncertain. V lost 6 bases, J lost 8 bases, and 10 bases lay in between. The length of the CDR3 is 12 residues. CDR3 sequence: CASREAGEKLFF. In DNA, the CDR3 is TGTGCCAGCAGGGAGGCCGGGGAAAAACTGTTTTTT.

This clonotype was seen repeatedly, ten times or more. The chain joins TRBV7-2 to TRBJ1-1; D call uncertain. This CDR3 has 14 amino acids. Germline CDR1 and CDR2: SGHTA and FQGNSA. Trimming pared 3 bases from V and 4 bases from J, leaving 12 bases between. CDR3 sequence (DNA): TGTGCCAGCAGCTTTGCGGGCTTCGGCACTGAAGCTTTCTTT. Amino acids: CASSFAGFGTEAFF. Looking up the rest from reference TRBV7-2 and TRBJ1-1 gives the full variable domain: GAGVSQSPSNKVTEKGKDVELRCDPISGHTALYWYRQSLGQGLEFLIYFQGNSAPDKSGLPSDRFSAERTGGSVSTLTIQRTQQEDSAVYLCASSFAGFGTEAFFGQGTRLTVV.

In its sample, this clonotype was seen many times. V gene TRBV7-2 combines with J gene TRBJ2-5; D is perhaps TRBD1 (5 bases). V shed 9 bases and J shed 2 bases, with 22 bases lying between them. CDR3 length: 16 residues. Per germline, CDR1 SGHTA and CDR2 FQGNSA. The CDR3 sequence is CASYILGVAVQETQYF. CDR3 DNA: TGTGCCAGTTACATCTTAGGGGTGGCGGTACAAGAGACCCAGTACTTC. The full variable domain, completed using reference TRBV7-2 and TRBJ2-5, is GAGVSQSPSNKVTEKGKDVELRCDPISGHTALYWYRQSLGQGLEFLIYFQGNSAPDKSGLPSDRFSAERTGGSVSTLTIQRTQQEDSAVYLCASYILGVAVQETQYFGPGTRLLVL.

In its sample, this clonotype was seen many times. The gene calls are TRBV28 and TRBJ1-4, with no clear D. Looked up from germline, CDR1 is MDHEN and CDR2 is SYDVKM. This CDR3 has 14 residues. Trimming pared 6 bases from V and 4 bases from J, leaving 12 bases between. CDR3 loop: CASSPPGGNEKLFF. The DNA for the CDR3 is TGTGCCAGCAGCCCTCCGGGCGGTAATGAAAAACTGTTTTTT.

This clonotype is labeled medium-sized. V usage is TRBV12-3 or TRBV12-4 and J usage is TRBJ2-7, with D perhaps assigned TRBD1 or TRBD2 (5 bases each). V was cut by 5 bases and J by 1 base, with 15 bases left in between. This CDR3 is built from 15 residues. The CDR3 loop reads CASSVGGTGSYEQYF. The CDR3 region has the DNA TGTGCCAGCAGTGTAGGAGGCACAGGATCCTACGAGCAGTACTTC.

At least ten counts were recorded for this clonotype. The chain is built from TRBV28 and TRBJ1-5; 8 nucleotides align to TRBD1. This CDR3 has 16 residues. With 6 bases clipped from V and 4 bases from J, the junction kept 11 bases outside the gene matches. Germline assignment: CDR1 MDHEN and CDR2 SYDVKM. CDR3 in DNA: TGTGCCAGCAGAAAAGAAAGGGACAGGCGGAATCAGCCCCAGCATTTT. It yields the protein CASRKERDRRNQPQHF. Supplemented by reference TRBV28 and TRBJ1-5, the full variable domain reads DVKVTQSSRYLVKRTGEKVFLECVQDMDHENMFWYRQDPGLGLRLIYFSYDVKMKEKGDIPEGYSVSREKKERFSLILESASTNQTSMYLCASRKERDRRNQPQHFGDGTRLSIL.

This clonotype appeared many times. V gene TRBV9 combines with J gene TRBJ1-2; 10 nucleotides agree with TRBD1. The germline V gene has CDR1 SGDLS and CDR2 YYNGEE. The V segment lost 3 bases and the J segment 6 bases; nucleotides outside the gene matches: 8. The CDR3 sequence is 15 residues long. This CDR3 reads CASSGDRGLGDGYTF. CDR3 sequence (DNA): TGTGCCAGCAGCGGCGACAGGGGGCTCGGAGATGGCTACACCTTC.

This clonotype was detected ten times or more. The rearrangement joins TRBV6-2 or TRBV6-3 to TRBJ2-5; TRBD1 or TRBD2 may be the D gene (6 bases each). Germline V gene data show CDR1 as MNHEY and CDR2 as SVGEGT. Trimming took off 8 bases at V and 4 bases at J, with 20 bases between the two ends. The CDR3 length is 15 residues. CDR3 in DNA: TGTGCCAGCCTTACCTACGGGGGCTCGGGAGAGACCCAGTACTTC. This gives the protein CASLTYGGSGETQYF.

This clonotype was counted ten times or more. This chain links TRBV13 with TRBJ2-1; either TRBD1 or TRBD2 may supply D (5 bases each). Germline V gives CDR1 PRHDT, CDR2 FYEKMQ (reference sequence). There are 13 residues in the CDR3. V lost 6 bases to trimming and J lost 9 bases, with 15 bases between them. The CDR3 loop is CASRERGDFEQFF. In nucleotides, the CDR3 is TGTGCCAGCAGGGAAAGGGGAGATTTTGAGCAGTTCTTC.

V and J are TRBV4-1 and TRBJ1-6, with 8 bases matching TRBD1. CDR1 is MGHRA and CDR2 is YSYEKL in the germline V gene. This CDR3 has 18 amino acids. With V trimmed by 1 base and J by 0 bases, 5 bases remained unmatched. The CDR3 bases are TGCGCCAGCAGCCAAGGACAGGGGACAAGCTCCTATAATTCACCCCTCCACTTT. The encoded protein is CASSQGQGTSSYNSPLHF.

This clonotype was seen a few times. The J gene is TRBJ2-1, the V gene TRBV29-1; a possible D gene is TRBD2 (7 bases). With 2 bases removed from V and 4 bases from J, the gap between germline ends came to 15 bases. The CDR3 length is 15 residues. The germline V gene has CDR1 SQVTM and CDR2 ANQGSEA. The CDR3 is CSVELYGGHYNEQFF. The CDR3 nucleotides read TGCAGCGTTGAACTGTACGGGGGGCATTACAATGAGCAGTTCTTC.

This clonotype rates as medium-sized (0.01 to 0.1%). This chain links TRBV6-6 with TRBJ1-2; a possible D gene is TRBD1 (5 bases). CDR3 size: 15 residues. Germline V gene lookup returns CDR1 MNHNY and CDR2 SVGAGI (reference sequence). V shed 8 bases and J shed 0 bases, with 16 bases lying between them. CDR3 in amino acids: CASFSPDRANYGYTF. CDR3 bases: TGTGCCAGCTTCTCACCAGACAGAGCTAACTATGGCTACACCTTC.

This clonotype was recorded at least ten times. V is TRBV7-8 and J is TRBJ1-6; a possible D gene is TRBD1 (5 bases). Deletions cut 2 bases from V and 7 bases from J, with 18 bases between. Germline CDR1 is SGHVS and CDR2 is FQNEAQ. The CDR3 has 17 residues. CDR3 residues: CASSLQLGGRMNSPLHF. The CDR3 DNA reads TGTGCCAGCAGCTTACAACTGGGGGGACGGATGAATTCACCCCTCCACTTT.

V and J are TRBV11-2 and TRBJ2-7; TRBD1 or TRBD2 may be the D gene (5 bases each). This CDR3 comprises 12 residues. Germline V gene data show CDR1 as SGHAT and CDR2 as FQNNGV. The V gene lost 7 bases and the J gene lost 3 bases, with 10 bases spanning the gap. The CDR3 sequence is CASTDGGYEQYV. The CDR3 region has the DNA TGTGCCAGCACCGATGGGGGCTACGAGCAGTACGTC.

This clonotype was seen repeatedly, ten times or more. V usage is TRBV7-8 and J usage is TRBJ1-5, with D possibly being TRBD1 (5 bases). CDR3 size: 15 residues. V shed 1 base and J shed 1 base, with 8 bases lying between them. Germline V gives CDR1 SGHVS, CDR2 FQNEAQ. The CDR3 DNA reads as TGTGCCAGCAGCTTAGGGGGCAGAAGCAATCAGCCCCAGCATTTT. It codes for CASSLGGRSNQPQHF.

There are many counts of this clonotype. The chain joins TRBV5-1 to TRBJ2-5; a possible D gene is TRBD1 (6 bases). The germline V gene has CDR1 SGHRS and CDR2 YFSETQ. Trimming took 3 bases from V and 5 from J, leaving 20 bases between them. The CDR3 consists of 16 residues. This CDR3 reads CASSSTTGRRGETQYF. The CDR3, as DNA: TGCGCCAGCAGCTCGACTACAGGGAGAAGAGGGGAGACCCAGTACTTC. Using reference TRBV5-1 and TRBJ2-5 for the parts outside the CDR3, the full variable domain is KAGVTQTPRYLIKTRGQQVTLSCSPISGHRSVSWYQQTPGQGLQFLFEYFSETQRNKGNFPGRFSGRQFSNSRSEMNVSTLELGDSALYLCASSSTTGRRGETQYFGPGTRLLVL.

This clonotype was observed at least ten times. The chain has TRBV28 and TRBJ2-1; D might be TRBD1 or TRBD2, each matching 5 bases. CDR1 is MDHEN, CDR2 SYDVKM, per germline. The ends were cut back, 2 bases at V and 7 bases at J, with 21 bases in the middle. This CDR3 is 17 amino acids long. The CDR3 DNA sequence: TGTGCCAGCAGTTTAATCGCCGGTCTAGGTGGGGGTAATGAGCAGTTCTTC. This codes for CASSLIAGLGGGNEQFF.

The chain links TRBV14 to TRBJ2-4; D is ambiguous. Germline V gives CDR1 SGHDN, CDR2 FVKESK. This CDR3 contains 13 residues. V lost 3 bases, J lost 6 bases, and 9 bases lay in between. DNA for the CDR3: TGTGCCAGCAGCCAGGTACCGGGAAACATTCAGTACTTC. As protein: CASSQVPGNIQYF.

This clonotype ranks as medium-sized. This sequence joins TRBV12-3 or TRBV12-4 and TRBJ1-2, with 8 bases identical to TRBD1. Losses at the gene ends were 2 bases for V and 8 bases for J; bases not matched to a gene: 7. This CDR3 region has 14 residues. The CDR3 bases are TGTGCCAGCAGTTTAACCCAGGGGGCCGGGGGCTACACCTTC. Amino acid sequence: CASSLTQGAGGYTF.

In DNA, the CDR3 is TGTGCCACCAGTGACCCCAACAGGGAGGATACGCAGTATTTT. Its translation: CATSDPNREDTQYF. V usage is TRBV24-1 and J usage is TRBJ2-3; possible D gene TRBD1, 6 bases. Trimming took 4 bases from V and 6 from J, leaving 13 bases between them. Germline assignment: CDR1 KGHDR and CDR2 SFDVKD. The CDR3 consists of 14 residues.

This clonotype was counted ten times or more. The chain couples TRBV4-1 to TRBJ1-4; D perhaps matches TRBD1 (5 bases). Germline V gene data show CDR1 as MGHRA and CDR2 as YSYEKL. V lost 3 bases to trimming and J lost 5 bases, with 22 bases between them. The CDR3 consists of 18 residues. CDR3 sequence reads: CASSHALGEKGRNEKLFF. As DNA, the CDR3 is TGCGCCAGCAGCCACGCATTAGGAGAGAAGGGGCGAAATGAAAAACTGTTTTTT.

In this sample, this clonotype turned up many times. The V gene is TRBV20-1, the J gene TRBJ2-1; D may match TRBD1 or TRBD2 (6 bases each). Germline values: CDR1 DFQATT, CDR2 SNEGSKA (reference sequence). The CDR3 extends over 15 amino acids. Deletions cut 5 bases from V and 6 bases from J, with 20 bases between. The CDR3 here is CSAFGSGGPFNEQFF. DNA of the CDR3: TGCAGTGCTTTCGGTTCTGGGGGGCCTTTCAATGAGCAGTTCTTC.